Listed below are T cell receptor beta chains from one sample, sequenced in a study of blood T cell repertoires in COVID-19. Produced via immunoSEQ multiplex PCR; TCRdb's table is partial and in-frame only. The sample consists of 100,000 or so clones, approximately 83% of them appearing once. Input material: peripheral blood. The origin of the receptors is a man aged 50-59 years with acute or convalescent COVID-19. Both conserved end residues are part of each CDR3. D genes are given only for firm matches. A clone size is listed for some rows: how often the clone was seen (once, few, many), or a class if it is expanded.

>TRBJ1-6|14|TRBD1|TRBV6-5|-
CASKGPGGTAPLHF
TGTGCCAGCAAAGGGCCAGGGGGTACAGCACCCCTCCACTTT
>TRBJ1-3|14|-|TRBV5-1|few
CASSLGGSGNTIYF
TGCGCCAGCAGCTTGGGAGGATCTGGAAACACCATATATTTT
>TRBJ2-5|12|-|TRBV5-6|-
CASGQGWVTQYF
TGTGCCAGCGGTCAGGGATGGGTGACCCAGTACTTC
>TRBJ2-5|15|-|TRBV5-5|-
CASSTSLEGQETQYF
TGTGCCAGCAGCACCTCACTAGAAGGCCAAGAGACCCAGTACTTC
>TRBJ2-7|16|TRBD2|TRBV7-2|once
CASSLAAAGGPYEQYF
TGTGCCAGCAGCTTAGCGGCAGCGGGAGGACCATACGAGCAGTACTTC
>TRBJ1-2|13|TRBD1|TRBV28|-
CASSIQGGYGYTF
TGTGCCAGCAGTATTCAGGGGGGCTATGGCTACACCTTC
>TRBJ1-4|17|-|TRBV3-1/TRBV3-2|-
CASSPFLTGVANEKLFF
TGTGCCAGCAGCCCCTTCCTTACGGGGGTAGCTAATGAAAAACTGTTTTTT
>TRBJ1-1|14|-|TRBV30|-
CAWSLGGSGTEAFF
TGTGCCTGGAGTTTGGGAGGGTCAGGCACTGAAGCTTTCTTT
>TRBJ1-6|14|-|TRBV7-6|few
CASSLVQLNSPLHF
TGTGCCAGCAGCTTAGTACAGCTAAATTCACCCCTCCACTTT
>TRBJ1-5|13|-|TRBV30|-
CAWSVSQGQPQHF
TGTGCCTGGAGTGTTTCTCAGGGTCAGCCCCAGCATTTT
>TRBJ2-5|13|-|TRBV4-2|-
CASSQGVWETQYF
TGTGCCAGCAGCCAGGGAGTCTGGGAGACCCAGTACTTC
>TRBJ2-3|13|-|TRBV28|-
CASQKDLADTQYF
TGTGCCAGCCAGAAGGACCTAGCGGATACGCAGTATTTT
>TRBJ2-5|15|-|TRBV24-1|-
CATSDFELAGETQYF
TGTGCCACCAGTGATTTCGAACTAGCAGGGGAGACCCAGTACTTC
>TRBJ2-7|16|-|TRBV11-2|-
CASSFFRETNPYEQYF
TGTGCCAGCAGCTTCTTTCGTGAAACAAACCCCTACGAGCAGTACTTC
>TRBJ1-1|13|-|TRBV18|-
CASSPSKNTEAFF
TGTGCCAGCTCACCGAGCAAGAACACTGAAGCTTTCTTT
>TRBJ1-5|15|TRBD1|TRBV19|-
CASSWTGGENQPQHF
TGTGCCAGTAGTTGGACAGGGGGCGAGAATCAGCCCCAGCATTTT
>TRBJ1-2|14|TRBD1|TRBV11-3|-
CASSLNRGGYGYTF
TGTGCCAGCAGCTTAAACAGGGGCGGCTATGGCTACACCTTC
>TRBJ1-1|17|TRBD1|TRBV10-3|-
CAISAQTLGQPDTEAFF
TGTGCCATCAGTGCACAGACTTTGGGACAGCCTGATACTGAAGCTTTCTTT
>TRBJ2-4|15|TRBD1|TRBV28|-
CASSLTGPSKNIQYF
TGTGCCAGCAGTTTGACAGGGCCGTCAAAAAACATTCAGTACTTC
>TRBJ1-6|15|TRBD1|TRBV19|-
CASSTRDRGRSPLHF
TGTGCCAGTAGTACCCGGGACAGGGGGAGGTCACCCCTCCACTTT
>TRBJ1-3|14|TRBD1|TRBV11-2|-
CASSLDRAYNTIYF
TGTGCCAGCAGCTTGGACAGGGCTTATAACACCATATATTTT
>TRBJ2-7|15|-|TRBV6-5|-
CASSWGGGSSYEQYF
TGTGCCAGCAGTTGGGGAGGCGGGTCGTCCTACGAGCAGTACTTC
>TRBJ2-3|12|-|TRBV28|-
CASRSGQNTQYF
TGTGCCAGCAGGTCGGGACAAAATACGCAGTATTTT
>TRBJ1-2|14|-|TRBV15|-
CATSRVWGDYGYTF
TGTGCCACCAGCAGAGTATGGGGGGACTATGGCTACACCTTC
>TRBJ2-5|13|TRBD1|TRBV11-2|-
CASSLDRAETQYF
TGTGCCAGCAGCCTGGACAGGGCAGAGACCCAGTACTTC
>TRBJ2-2|13|-|TRBV27|-
CASSHGAAGELFF
TGTGCCAGCAGCCACGGAGCGGCCGGGGAGCTGTTTTTT
>TRBJ1-4|16|-|TRBV5-1|-
CASGEGLQASGEKLFF
TGCGCCAGCGGGGAGGGACTCCAGGCCTCGGGGGAAAAACTGTTTTTT
>TRBJ2-5|13|-|TRBV2|-
CASSLDSQETQYF
TGTGCCAGCAGTCTTGACAGCCAAGAGACCCAGTACTTC
>TRBJ2-1|17|-|TRBV19|-
CASSTKPGTPGYNEQFF
TGTGCCAGTAGTACAAAACCCGGGACACCGGGATACAATGAGCAGTTCTTC
>TRBJ2-3|13|TRBD1|TRBV7-3|-
CASGTGATDTQYF
TGTGCCAGCGGGACAGGTGCCACAGATACGCAGTATTTT
>TRBJ1-2|18|-|TRBV24-1|-
CATSADRSGLPLTYGYTF
TGTGCCACCAGTGCCGATAGGAGTGGCCTGCCACTAACCTATGGCTACACCTTC